This T cell receptor (beta chain) was sequenced during a study of cytomegalovirus exposure and HLA in healthy donors. The germline V gene encodes CDR1 GTSNPN and CDR2 SVGIG (reference sequence). The germline V and J ends were trimmed by 0 bases and 8 bases, with 13 bases remaining between them. The CDR3 is made up of 14 amino acids. The PCR used 60 Vbeta and 13 Jbeta primers. The protocol was immunoSEQ multiplex PCR, while the TCRdb copy is restricted to in-frame clones and leaves out a portion. The sample includes some 100,000 clones, over 60% of them seen just once. The J gene is TRBJ1-4, the V gene TRBV30; D is possibly TRBD1 (5 bases). The TCR sequence derives from a woman in her thirties or forties in good health and CMV-seropositive. Input material: PBMCs. The CDR3: CAWSVGGVGEKLFF. CDR3 DNA sequence: TGTGCCTGGAGTGTTGGAGGGGTTGGGGAAAAACTGTTTTTT.